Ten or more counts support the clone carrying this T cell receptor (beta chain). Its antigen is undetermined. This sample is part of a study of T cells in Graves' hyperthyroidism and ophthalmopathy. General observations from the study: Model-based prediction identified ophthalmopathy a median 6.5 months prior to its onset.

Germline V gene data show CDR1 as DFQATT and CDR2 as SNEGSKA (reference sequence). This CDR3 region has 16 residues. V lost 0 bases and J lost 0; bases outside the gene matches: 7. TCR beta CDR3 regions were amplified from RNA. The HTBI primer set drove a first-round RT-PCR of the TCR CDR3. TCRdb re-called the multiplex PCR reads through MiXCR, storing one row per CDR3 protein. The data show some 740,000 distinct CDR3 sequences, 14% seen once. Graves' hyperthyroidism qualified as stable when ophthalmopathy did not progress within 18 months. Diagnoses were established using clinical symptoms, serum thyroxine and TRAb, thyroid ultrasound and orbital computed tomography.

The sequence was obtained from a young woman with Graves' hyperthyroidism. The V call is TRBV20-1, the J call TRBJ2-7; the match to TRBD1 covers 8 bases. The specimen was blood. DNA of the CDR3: TGCAGTGCTAGAGAATCGGGCGGACAGGGCTCCTACGAGCAGTACTTC. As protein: CSARESGGQGSYEQYF.